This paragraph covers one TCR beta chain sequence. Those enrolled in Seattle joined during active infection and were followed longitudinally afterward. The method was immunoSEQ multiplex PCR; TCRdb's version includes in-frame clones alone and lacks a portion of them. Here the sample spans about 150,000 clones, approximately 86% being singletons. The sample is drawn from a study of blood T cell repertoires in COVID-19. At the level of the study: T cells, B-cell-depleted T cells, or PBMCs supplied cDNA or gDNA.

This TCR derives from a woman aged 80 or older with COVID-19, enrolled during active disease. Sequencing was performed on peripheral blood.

In DNA, the CDR3 is TGTGCCAGCAGCCAAGATCAGAGCGGGAGTTATAGCACCGGGGAGCTGTTTTTT. This codes for CASSQDQSGSYSTGELFF. The rearrangement uses TRBV4-2 and TRBJ2-2; TRBD2 aligns across 8 bases. From germline, CDR1 is LGHNA and CDR2 YNFKEQ. CDR3 length equals 18 residues. V lost 0 bases to trimming and J lost 4 bases; unmatched junction nucleotides: 10.